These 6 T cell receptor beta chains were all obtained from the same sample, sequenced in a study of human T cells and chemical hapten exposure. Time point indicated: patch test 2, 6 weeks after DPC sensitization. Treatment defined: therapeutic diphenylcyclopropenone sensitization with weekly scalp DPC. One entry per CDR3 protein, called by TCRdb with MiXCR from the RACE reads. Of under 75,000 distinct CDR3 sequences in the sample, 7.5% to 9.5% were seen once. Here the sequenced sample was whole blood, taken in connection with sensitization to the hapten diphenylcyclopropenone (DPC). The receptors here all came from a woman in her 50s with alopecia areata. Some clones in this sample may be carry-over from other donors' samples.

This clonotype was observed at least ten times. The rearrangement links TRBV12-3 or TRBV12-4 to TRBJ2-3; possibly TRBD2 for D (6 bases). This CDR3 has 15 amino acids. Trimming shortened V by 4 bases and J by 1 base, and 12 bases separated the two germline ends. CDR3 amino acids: CASSSPWRGTDTQYF. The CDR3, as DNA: TGTGCCAGCAGTTCCCCCTGGAGGGGCACAGATACGCAGTATTTT.

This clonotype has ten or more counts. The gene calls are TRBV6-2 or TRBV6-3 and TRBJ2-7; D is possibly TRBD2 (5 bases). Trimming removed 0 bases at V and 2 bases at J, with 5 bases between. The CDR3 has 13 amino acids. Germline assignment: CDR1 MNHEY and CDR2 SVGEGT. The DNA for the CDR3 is TGTGCCAGCAGTTACTCTAGCGCCTACGAGCAGTACTTC. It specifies CASSYSSAYEQYF.

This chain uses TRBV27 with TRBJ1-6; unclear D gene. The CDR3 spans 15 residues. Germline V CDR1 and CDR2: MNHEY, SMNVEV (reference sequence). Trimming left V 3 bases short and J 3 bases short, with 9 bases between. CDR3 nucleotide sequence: TGTGCCAGCAGTTTGGCAGGCATCTATAATTCACCCCTCCACTTT. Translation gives CASSLAGIYNSPLHF.

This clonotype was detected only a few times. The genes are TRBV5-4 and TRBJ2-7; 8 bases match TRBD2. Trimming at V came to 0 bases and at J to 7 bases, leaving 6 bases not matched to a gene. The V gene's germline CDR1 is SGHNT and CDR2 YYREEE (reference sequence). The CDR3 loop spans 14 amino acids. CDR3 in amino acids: CASSLAGGPAEQYF. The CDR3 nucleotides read TGTGCCAGCAGCTTGGCGGGAGGGCCGGCGGAGCAGTACTTC.

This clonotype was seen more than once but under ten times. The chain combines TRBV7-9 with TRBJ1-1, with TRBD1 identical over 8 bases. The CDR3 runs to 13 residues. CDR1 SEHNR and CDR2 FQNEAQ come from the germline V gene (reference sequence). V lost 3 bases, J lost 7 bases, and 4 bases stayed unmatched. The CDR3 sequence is CASSFPGGSEAFF. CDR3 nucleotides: TGTGCCAGCAGCTTTCCAGGGGGCAGTGAAGCTTTCTTT.

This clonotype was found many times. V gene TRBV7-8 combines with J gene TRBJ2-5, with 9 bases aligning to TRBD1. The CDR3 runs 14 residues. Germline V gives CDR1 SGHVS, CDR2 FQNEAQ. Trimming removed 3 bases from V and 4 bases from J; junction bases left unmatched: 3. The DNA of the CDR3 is TGTGCCAGCAGCTTCAACAGGGGGCTAGAGACCCAGTACTTC. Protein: CASSFNRGLETQYF.